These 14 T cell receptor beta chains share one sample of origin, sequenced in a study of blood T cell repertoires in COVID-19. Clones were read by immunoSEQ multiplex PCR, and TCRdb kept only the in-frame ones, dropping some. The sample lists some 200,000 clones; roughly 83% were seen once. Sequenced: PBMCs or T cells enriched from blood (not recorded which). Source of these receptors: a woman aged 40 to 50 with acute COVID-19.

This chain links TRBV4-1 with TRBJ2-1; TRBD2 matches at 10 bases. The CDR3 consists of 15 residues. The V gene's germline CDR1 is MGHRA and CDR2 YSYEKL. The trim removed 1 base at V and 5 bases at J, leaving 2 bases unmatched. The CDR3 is CASSQVLAGDNEQFF. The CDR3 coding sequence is TGCGCCAGCAGCCAAGTCCTAGCGGGAGACAATGAGCAGTTCTTC.

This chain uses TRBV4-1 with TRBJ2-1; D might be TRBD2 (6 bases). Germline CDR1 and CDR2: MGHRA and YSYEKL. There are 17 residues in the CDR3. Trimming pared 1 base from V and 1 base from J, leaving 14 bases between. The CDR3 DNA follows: TGCGCCAGCAGCCAAGTTATGTCGGGAGATTCCTACAATGAGCAGTTCTTC. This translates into CASSQVMSGDSYNEQFF.

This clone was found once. DNA for the CDR3: TGCGCCAGCAGCCCCGACGGGACAGCTTATCAGCCCCAGCATTTT. Translated, it gives CASSPDGTAYQPQHF. The gene calls are TRBV4-1 and TRBJ1-5; TRBD1 matches 7 bases. Germline-derived CDR1 and CDR2 are MGHRA and YSYEKL. V lost 4 bases to trimming and J lost 5 bases; unmatched junction nucleotides: 8. CDR3 length: 15 residues.

CDR3 sequence reads: CASSGSGRTDTQYF. CDR3 DNA sequence: TGTGCCAGCAGCGGTAGCGGGAGAACAGATACGCAGTATTTT. The V gene is TRBV7-6, the J gene TRBJ2-3; TRBD2 matches at 9 bases. The CDR3 length is 14 residues. CDR1 SGHVS and CDR2 FNYEAQ come from the germline V gene. J lost 3 bases, V lost 5 bases, and 3 bases had no gene match.

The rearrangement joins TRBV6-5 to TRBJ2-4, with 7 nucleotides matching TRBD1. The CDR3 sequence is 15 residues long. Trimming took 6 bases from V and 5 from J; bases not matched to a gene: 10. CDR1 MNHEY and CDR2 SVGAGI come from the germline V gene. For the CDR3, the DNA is TGTGCCAGCAGCCCCTATAGACAGGGTCAAAACATTCAGTACTTC. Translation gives CASSPYRQGQNIQYF.

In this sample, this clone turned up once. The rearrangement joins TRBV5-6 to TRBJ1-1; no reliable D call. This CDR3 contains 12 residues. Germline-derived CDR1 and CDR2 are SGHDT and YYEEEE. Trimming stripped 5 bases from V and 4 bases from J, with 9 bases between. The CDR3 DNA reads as TGTGCCAGCAGAGGCGGTAGCACTGAAGCTTTCTTT. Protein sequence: CASRGGSTEAFF.

The CDR3 DNA reads TGTGCCAGCAGAGACAGGGCCGCCAATCAGCCCCAGCATTTT. It translates to CASRDRAANQPQHF. The genes are TRBV2 and TRBJ1-5; 7 bases are shared with TRBD1. The germline V gene encodes CDR1 SNHLY and CDR2 FYNNEI. CDR3 length equals 14 residues. V gave up 6 bases and J gave up 3 bases; unmatched junction bases: 5.

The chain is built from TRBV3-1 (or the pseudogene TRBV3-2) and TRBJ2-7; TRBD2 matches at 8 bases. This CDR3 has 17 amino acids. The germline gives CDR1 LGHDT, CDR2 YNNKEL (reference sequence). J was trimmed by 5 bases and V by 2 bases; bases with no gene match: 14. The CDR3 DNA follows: TGTGCCAGCAGCCAATCCGCCCCTATGGCGGGGGGCAACGAGCAGTACTTC. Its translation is CASSQSAPMAGGNEQYF.

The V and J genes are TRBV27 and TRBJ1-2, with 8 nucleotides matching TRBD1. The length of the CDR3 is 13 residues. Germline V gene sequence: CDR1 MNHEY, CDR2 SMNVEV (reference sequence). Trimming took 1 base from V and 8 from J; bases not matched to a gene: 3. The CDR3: CASSLLDRGGYTF. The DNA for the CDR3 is TGTGCCAGCAGTTTATTAGACAGGGGCGGCTACACCTTC.

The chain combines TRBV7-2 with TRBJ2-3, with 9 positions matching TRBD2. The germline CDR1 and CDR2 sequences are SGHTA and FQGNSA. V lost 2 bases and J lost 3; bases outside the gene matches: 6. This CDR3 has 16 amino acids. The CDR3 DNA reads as TGTGCCAGCAGCTTACGATCAGCGGGAGGAACAGATACGCAGTATTTT. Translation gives CASSLRSAGGTDTQYF.

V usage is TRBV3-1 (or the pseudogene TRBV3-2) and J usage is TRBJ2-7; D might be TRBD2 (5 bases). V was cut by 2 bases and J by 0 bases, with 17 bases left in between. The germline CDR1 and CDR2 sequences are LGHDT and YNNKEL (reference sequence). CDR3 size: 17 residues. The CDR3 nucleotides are TGTGCCAGCAGCCAATGTCCGTGGGAGTTATTCTCCTACGAGCAGTACTTC. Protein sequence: CASSQCPWELFSYEQYF.

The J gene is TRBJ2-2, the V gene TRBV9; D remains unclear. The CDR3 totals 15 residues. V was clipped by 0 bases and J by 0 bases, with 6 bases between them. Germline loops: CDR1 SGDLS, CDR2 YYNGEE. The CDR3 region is CASSVESSNTGELFF. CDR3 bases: TGTGCCAGCAGCGTAGAAAGCTCGAACACCGGGGAGCTGTTTTTT.

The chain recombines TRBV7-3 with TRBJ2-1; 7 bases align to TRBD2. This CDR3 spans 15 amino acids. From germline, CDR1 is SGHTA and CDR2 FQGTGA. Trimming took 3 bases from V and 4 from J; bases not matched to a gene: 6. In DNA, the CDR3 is TGTGCCAGCAGCTTGGGGGGGTCCCTTTACAATGAGCAGTTCTTC. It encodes CASSLGGSLYNEQFF.

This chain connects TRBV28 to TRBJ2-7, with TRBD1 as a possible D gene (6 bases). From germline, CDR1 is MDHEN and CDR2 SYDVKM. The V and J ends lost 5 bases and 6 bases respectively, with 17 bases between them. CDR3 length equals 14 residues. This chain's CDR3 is CASSSTGLTGEQYF. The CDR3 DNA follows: TGTGCCAGCAGTAGCACAGGGCTAACCGGCGAGCAGTACTTC.